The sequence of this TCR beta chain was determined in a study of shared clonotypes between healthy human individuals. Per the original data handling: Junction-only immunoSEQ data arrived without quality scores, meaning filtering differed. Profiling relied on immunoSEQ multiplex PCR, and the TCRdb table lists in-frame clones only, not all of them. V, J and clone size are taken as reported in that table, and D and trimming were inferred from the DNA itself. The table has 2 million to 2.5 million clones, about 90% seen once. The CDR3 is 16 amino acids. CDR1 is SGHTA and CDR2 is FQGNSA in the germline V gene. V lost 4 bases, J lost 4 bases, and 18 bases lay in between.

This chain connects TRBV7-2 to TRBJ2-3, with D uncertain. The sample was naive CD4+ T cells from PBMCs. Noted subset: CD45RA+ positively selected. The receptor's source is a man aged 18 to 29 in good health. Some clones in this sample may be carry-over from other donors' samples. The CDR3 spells CASSSGRLGSADTQYF. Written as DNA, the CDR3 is TGTGCCAGCAGCTCAGGACGGCTGGGAAGCGCAGATACGCAGTATTTT.